The 24 T cell receptor beta chains reported below all come from one sample, sequenced in a study of T cells in Graves' hyperthyroidism and ophthalmopathy. Amplification of TCR beta CDR3 regions was performed using RNA transcripts as template. First-round RT-PCR of the TCR CDR3 relied on the HTBI primer set. TCRdb reanalysed the multiplex PCR reads using MiXCR and keeps one entry per CDR3 protein. The repertoire holds some 740,000 distinct CDR3 sequences, with 14% as singletons. Sequenced material: blood. The receptors shown here come from a woman aged 18-35 years with Graves' hyperthyroidism.

The sample holds many counts of this clonotype. Written as DNA, the CDR3 is TGTGCCAGCAGAAATGCTGAAATTAATCGTCGGACAGGTCCTGGCTACACCTTC. Amino acid sequence: CASRNAEINRRTGPGYTF. This sequence joins TRBV6-2 or TRBV6-3 and TRBJ1-2, with TRBD1 identical over 7 bases. The CDR3 consists of 18 residues. In germline, CDR1 is MNHEY, CDR2 SVGEGT. With V trimmed by 6 bases and J by 7 bases, 23 bases remained unmatched.

Ten or more counts support this clonotype. The chain uses TRBV12-5 and TRBJ1-1; possibly TRBD1 for D (5 bases). Germline-derived CDR1 and CDR2 are LGHNT and FRNRAP. This CDR3 comprises 13 residues. The chain's CDR3 is CASGLGGNTEAFF. For the CDR3, the DNA is TGTGCCAGCGGGTTGGGGGGGAACACTGAAGCTTTCTTT.

Many counts were recorded for this clonotype. The CDR3 DNA reads as TGCAGTGCGAGACTAGCGGGAAGGTACAATGAGCAGTTCTTC. Translating gives CSARLAGRYNEQFF. V usage is TRBV20-1 and J usage is TRBJ2-1; TRBD2 matches 11 bases. This CDR3 has 14 amino acids. The V and J ends lost 6 bases and 4 bases, in that order; junction bases with no gene match: 5. In germline, CDR1 is DFQATT, CDR2 SNEGSKA (reference sequence).

The table lists this clonotype with many counts. The V and J genes are TRBV7-6 and TRBJ2-1, with no clear D. The CDR3 totals 14 residues. From germline, CDR1 is SGHVS and CDR2 FNYEAQ. Trimming took 4 bases from V and 6 from J, leaving 13 bases between them. The CDR3: CASSSTLGLNEQFF. DNA of the CDR3: TGTGCCAGCAGCTCCACCCTAGGGCTCAATGAGCAGTTCTTC.

This clonotype was seen more than once but under ten times. V usage is TRBV28 and J usage is TRBJ1-2, with a weak D call TRBD1 (5 bases). Trimming took off 6 bases at V and 2 bases at J, with 16 bases between the two ends. From germline, CDR1 is MDHEN and CDR2 SYDVKM. The CDR3 is 15 amino acids. CDR3 sequence: CASRILGEANYGYTF. For the CDR3, the DNA is TGTGCCAGCAGGATTCTAGGGGAGGCCAACTATGGCTACACCTTC.

The rearrangement uses TRBV7-9 and TRBJ2-1, with a weak D call TRBD1 (6 bases). Germline V gene lookup returns CDR1 SEHNR and CDR2 FQNEAQ (reference sequence). Trimming shortened V by 6 bases and J by 5 bases, and 17 bases separated the two germline ends. This CDR3 comprises 15 residues. In nucleotides, the CDR3 is TGTGCCAGCAGTGGAGGCACGACAGGTCACAATGAGCAGTTCTTC. Translating gives CASSGGTTGHNEQFF.

This clonotype came up many times. This sequence joins TRBV6-1 and TRBJ2-5; D unclear. This CDR3 spans 14 amino acids. V shed 6 bases and J shed 2 bases, with 13 bases lying between them. CDR1 is MNHNS, CDR2 SASEGT, per germline. CDR3 nucleotides: TGTGCCAGCAGATCTCCGTACGGGCAAGAGACCCAGTACTTC. The encoded protein is CASRSPYGQETQYF.

This clonotype was seen at least ten times. V usage is TRBV6-6 and J usage is TRBJ2-7; 7 positions agree with TRBD2. Per germline, CDR1 MNHNY and CDR2 SVGAGI (reference sequence). CDR3 size: 15 residues. After removal of 0 bases from V and 0 bases from J, the junction contained 2 bases not matched to a gene. CDR3 sequence reads: CASSYSLAHSYEQYF. The CDR3 DNA is TGTGCCAGCAGTTACTCACTAGCGCACTCCTACGAGCAGTACTTC.

The chain combines TRBV6-6 with TRBJ1-1; D not resolved. The CDR3 consists of 16 residues. The V and J ends lost 0 bases and 1 base respectively, with 12 bases between them. The germline V gene encodes CDR1 MNHNY and CDR2 SVGAGI (reference sequence). The CDR3 DNA is TGTGCCAGCAGTTACTCATCCGGGAGAGGGAACACTGAAGCTTTCTTT. Translated, it gives CASSYSSGRGNTEAFF.

The chain couples TRBV5-6 to TRBJ1-2; 8 positions match TRBD1. V shed 4 bases and J 3 bases; nucleotides not matched to a gene: 5. Germline V gene sequence: CDR1 SGHDT, CDR2 YYEEEE. The CDR3 sequence is 14 residues long. The CDR3 DNA follows: TGTGCCAGCAGCACCGGACAGGGCTACTATGGCTACACCTTC. It is translated as CASSTGQGYYGYTF.

The rearrangement joins TRBV20-1 to TRBJ2-1; 15 nucleotides line up with TRBD2. With 0 bases clipped from V and 6 bases from J, the junction kept 9 bases outside the gene matches. In germline, CDR1 is DFQATT, CDR2 SNEGSKA (reference sequence). The CDR3 length is 18 residues. The CDR3 is CSARDRSGLAGGFNEQFF. The CDR3 DNA is TGCAGTGCTAGAGATCGATCGGGACTAGCGGGAGGTTTCAATGAGCAGTTCTTC.

Many counts were recorded for this clonotype. V usage is TRBV7-9 and J usage is TRBJ2-1, with D hard to call. The ends were cut back, 3 bases at V and 8 bases at J, with 8 bases in the middle. Germline CDR1 SEHNR, CDR2 FQNEAQ (reference sequence). The CDR3 is made up of 12 amino acids. CDR3 DNA: TGTGCCAGCAGCTTCAGAGATTATGAGCAGTTCTTC. Protein: CASSFRDYEQFF. Supplemented by reference TRBV7-9 and TRBJ2-1, the full variable domain reads DTGVSQNPRHKITKRGQNVTFRCDPISEHNRLYWYRQTLGQGPEFLTYFQNEAQLEKSRLLSDRFSAERPKGSFSTLEIQRTEQGDSAMYLCASSFRDYEQFFGPGTRLTVL.

This clonotype was observed many times. The chain uses TRBV30 and TRBJ1-1, with 7 nucleotides matching TRBD1. Germline V gene lookup returns CDR1 GTSNPN and CDR2 SVGIG (reference sequence). V was clipped by 4 bases and J by 4 bases; unmatched bases: 3. The CDR3 runs 12 residues. The CDR3: CAWKQGPTEAFF. The CDR3 DNA reads TGTGCCTGGAAACAGGGGCCCACTGAAGCTTTCTTT.

V is TRBV5-1 and J is TRBJ2-1; 7 bases align to TRBD2. The ends lost 0 bases at V and 14 bases at J; junction bases unmatched: 8. This CDR3 region has 13 residues. Germline assignment: CDR1 SGHRS and CDR2 YFSETQ. The CDR3 DNA reads as TGCGCCAGCAGCTTGGGACTGGCGGGAGTGGAGTTCTTC. Its translation: CASSLGLAGVEFF.

The table lists this clonotype with many counts. The rearrangement uses TRBV4-1 and TRBJ1-1; D might be TRBD1 (5 bases). Germline V gene lookup returns CDR1 MGHRA and CDR2 YSYEKL. Trimming cost V 0 bases and J 10 bases, with 12 bases left between them. The CDR3 length is 13 residues. The CDR3 region is CASSQDFRQLAFF. CDR3 in DNA: TGCGCCAGCAGCCAAGATTTTCGACAGTTAGCTTTCTTT.

This clonotype was counted a few times. The CDR3 is CASSPDPGTSGRSPYEQYF. CDR3 coding DNA: TGTGCCAGCTCACCAGACCCCGGGACTAGCGGGAGATCCCCCTACGAGCAGTACTTC. The chain uses TRBV27 and TRBJ2-7, with 14 bases aligning to TRBD2. The J segment lost 2 bases and the V segment lost 8 bases, leaving 17 bases of the junction unmatched. The germline CDR1 and CDR2 sequences are MNHEY and SMNVEV (reference sequence). CDR3 length: 19 amino acids.

The sample holds many counts of this clonotype. The rearrangement uses TRBV18 and TRBJ2-7, with 12 nucleotides matching TRBD1. This CDR3 has 15 amino acids. Germline trimming cut 4 bases from V and 5 bases from J; bases unmatched to any gene: 6. Germline V gives CDR1 KGHSH, CDR2 LQKENI. Written as DNA, the CDR3 is TGTGCCAGCTCACGGGAGGGACAGGGGGCTAACGAGCAGTACTTC. Its protein product is CASSREGQGANEQYF.

A few counts support this clonotype. This chain uses TRBV11-2 with TRBJ2-7; no clear D. Germline V lookup: CDR1 SGHAT, CDR2 FQNNGV. With 7 bases removed from V and 1 base from J, the gap between germline ends came to 11 bases. The CDR3 length is 13 residues. CDR3 in amino acids: CASIPPTSYEQYF. CDR3 DNA: TGTGCCAGCATCCCTCCCACGTCCTACGAGCAGTACTTC.

At least ten counts were recorded for this clonotype. The chain carries TRBV28 and TRBJ2-1; 7 bases align to TRBD2. With V trimmed by 6 bases and J by 2 bases, 10 bases remained unmatched. The CDR3 length is 16 residues. The germline gives CDR1 MDHEN, CDR2 SYDVKM. The CDR3 loop reads CASRGGEGLTYNEQFF. The CDR3 nucleotides read TGTGCCAGCAGAGGCGGGGAGGGGTTGACCTACAATGAGCAGTTCTTC.

Many counts were recorded for this clonotype. The rearrangement joins TRBV20-1 to TRBJ2-2; either TRBD1 or TRBD2 may supply D (5 bases each). CDR1 and CDR2 (germline): DFQATT, SNEGSKA (reference sequence). The CDR3 has 16 residues. V was cut by 1 base and J by 3 bases, with 15 bases left in between. The DNA for the CDR3 is TGCAGTGCTAGAGGGGCCGGGACCAGGGACACCGGGGAGCTGTTTTTT. It codes for CSARGAGTRDTGELFF.

This clonotype was recorded at least ten times. J is TRBJ2-1 and V is TRBV7-9; 8 nucleotides agree with TRBD2. The germline V gene encodes CDR1 SEHNR and CDR2 FQNEAQ (reference sequence). V lost 2 bases, J lost 9 bases, and 9 bases stayed unmatched. The CDR3 covers 15 residues. CDR3 DNA: TGTGCCAGCAGCTTAAATCGCGGGAGGTCGAGTGAGCAGTTCTTC. As protein: CASSLNRGRSSEQFF.

This chain links TRBV19 with TRBJ2-7; TRBD1 or TRBD2 may be the D gene (6 bases each). V was clipped by 3 bases and J by 3 bases, with 15 bases between them. This CDR3 is 15 amino acids long. Germline V gives CDR1 LNHDA, CDR2 SQIVND (reference sequence). CDR3 coding DNA: TGTGCCAGTAGTATCCAATTGGGGGGCAACTACGAGCAGTACTTC. It codes for CASSIQLGGNYEQYF.

This clonotype was recorded a few times. The V and J genes are TRBV7-6 and TRBJ2-1; 7 bases match TRBD2. The CDR3 loop spans 13 amino acids. Germline CDR1 and CDR2: SGHVS and FNYEAQ. V lost 1 base to trimming and J lost 14 bases; unmatched junction nucleotides: 8. The CDR3 coding sequence is TGTGCCAGCAGCTTAGGAATGACTAGCCTCGAGTTCTTC. Translated, it gives CASSLGMTSLEFF.

The chain carries TRBV7-2 and TRBJ2-1; either TRBD1 or TRBD2 may fit D (5 bases each). CDR3 length equals 14 residues. The V end lost 5 bases, the J end lost 5 bases, and 13 bases lay between the germline ends. In germline, CDR1 is SGHTA, CDR2 FQGNSA. The CDR3 DNA is TGTGCCAGCAGCCGACTCGGGACCAACAATGAGCAGTTCTTC. Its translation: CASSRLGTNNEQFF.